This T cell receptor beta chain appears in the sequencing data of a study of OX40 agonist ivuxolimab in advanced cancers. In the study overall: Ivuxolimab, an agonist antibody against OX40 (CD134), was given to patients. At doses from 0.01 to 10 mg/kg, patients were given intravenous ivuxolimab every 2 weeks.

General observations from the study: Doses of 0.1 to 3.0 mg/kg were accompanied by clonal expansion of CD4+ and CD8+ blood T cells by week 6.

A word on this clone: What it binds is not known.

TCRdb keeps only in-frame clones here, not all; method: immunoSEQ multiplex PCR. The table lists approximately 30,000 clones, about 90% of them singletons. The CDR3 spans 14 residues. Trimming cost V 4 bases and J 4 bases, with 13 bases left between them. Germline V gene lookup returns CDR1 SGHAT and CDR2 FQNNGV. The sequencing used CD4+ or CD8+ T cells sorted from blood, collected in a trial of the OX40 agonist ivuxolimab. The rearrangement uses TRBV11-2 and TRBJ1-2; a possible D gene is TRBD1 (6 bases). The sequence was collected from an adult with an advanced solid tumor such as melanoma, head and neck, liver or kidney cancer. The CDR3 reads CASSSRDKLYGYTF. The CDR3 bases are TGTGCCAGCAGCTCCCGGGACAAACTCTATGGCTACACCTTC.